This T cell receptor (beta chain) was sequenced for a study of CD8+ T cells in alopecia areata. Looking at the study overall: Treated patients were given 5 to 10 mg oral tofacitinib twice daily. Study-wide results and caveats: Patients displayed less clarity in TCR sharing than mice, a finding possibly related to HLA.

cDNA reverse transcribed from extracted RNA served as the sequencing template. TCRdb's table, derived via immunoSEQ multiplex PCR, lists solely in-frame clones and lacks some. The top ten hold roughly 0.85% of the sample, which has around 150,000 clones, approximately 65% seen once. This clone was seen only a few times. As yet, its antigen is unknown. Specified treatment: oral pan-JAK inhibitor, 5-10 mg twice daily. Alopecia areata patients gave lesional scalp punch biopsies and peripheral blood samples. V was trimmed by 3 bases and J by 7 bases, leaving 11 bases between them. The CDR3 runs 13 residues. Germline values: CDR1 ENHRY, CDR2 SYGVKD.

The chain combines TRBV10-3 with TRBJ2-3; no firm D call. Sequenced here: CD4+ T cells sorted from blood, sampled at week 4, from a patient treated with tofacitinib. The clonotype originates from a human donor with alopecia areata. CDR3 sequence: CAISDGQAYTQYF. In DNA, the CDR3 is TGTGCCATCAGTGATGGGCAGGCGTATACGCAGTATTTT.